Listed below are T cell receptor beta chains from one sample, sequenced in a study of Ad26.COV2.S vaccination and SARS-CoV-2 variants. Sequenced by immunoSEQ multiplex PCR; TCRdb stores in-frame clones only, minus some. The table shows around 370,000 clones, with more than 75% occurring only once. The starting material was peripheral blood, obtained in a trial of Ad26.COV2.S vaccine versus placebo. Source of these receptors: a person aged 18-60 years who received the Ad26.COV2.S COVID-19 vaccine or a placebo. Each CDR3 is given with its conserved first and last residue. The D gene is left open where the match is weak. Rows may omit the clone size; those that give it use once, few, many or a size class.

TRBD1 | TRBJ1-1 | - | TRBV27 | TGTGCCAGCAGGGACCTTGGACAGGGAAACACTGAAGCTTTCTTT | CASRDLGQGNTEAFF
TRBD2 | TRBJ2-2 | - | TRBV11-2 | TGTGCCAGCAGCCCACTACCAGTAGCGGGCACCGGGGAGCTGTTTTTT | CASSPLPVAGTGELFF
TRBD2 | TRBJ2-3 | - | TRBV18 | TGTGCCAGCTCCCCTGGACTAGCGGGGGATACGCAGTATTTT | CASSPGLAGDTQYF
TRBD1 | TRBJ2-7 | - | TRBV5-1 | TGCGCCAGCAGCGTGACAGGGTTAAGGTCCTACGAGCAGTACTTC | CASSVTGLRSYEQYF
- | TRBJ2-7 | few | TRBV30 | TGTGCCTGGGCCCGGGACACCGCCCAGCAGTACTTC | CAWARDTAQQYF
- | TRBJ2-2 | - | TRBV3-1/TRBV3-2 | TGTGCCAGCAGCCAAGATCTGCAGGGAAAGAACACCGGGGAGCTGTTTTTT | CASSQDLQGKNTGELFF
- | TRBJ2-2 | - | TRBV9 | TGTGCCAGCAGCGTGTGGACTGTTAACACCGGGGAGCTGTTTTTT | CASSVWTVNTGELFF
- | TRBJ2-7 | once | TRBV3-1/TRBV3-2 | TGTGCCAGCAGCCCTCTCGATGGCGGGGCCTTGCGGGAGCAGTACTTC | CASSPLDGGALREQYF
- | TRBJ1-4 | - | TRBV7-6 | TGTGCCAGCAGCTTAGCGCTGGGTTGGACCGTGGGGGGTAATGAAAAACTGTTTTTT | CASSLALGWTVGGNEKLFF
TRBD1 | TRBJ2-1 | - | TRBV7-9 | TGTGCCAGCAGCAGGGGGCCCCTCGTTAATGAGCAGTTCTTC | CASSRGPLVNEQFF
TRBD1 | TRBJ2-7 | - | TRBV27 | TGTGCCAGCAGTTTACTAGGACAGGGTTCGGCCGAGCAGTACTTC | CASSLLGQGSAEQYF
TRBD1 | TRBJ2-1 | - | TRBV24-1 | TGTGCCACCAGTGATTCTACAGGGGTTGAGCAGTTCTTC | CATSDSTGVEQFF
- | TRBJ2-7 | once | TRBV28 | TGTGCCAGCAGCTCTCCCGCGAGCGGCGTCAGGAACTACGAGCAGTACTTC | CASSSPASGVRNYEQYF
- | TRBJ2-2 | - | TRBV11-3 | TGTGCCAGCAGCCCACGGAACACCGGGGAGCTGTTTTTT | CASSPRNTGELFF
- | TRBJ1-1 | - | TRBV19 | TGTGCCAGTAGCAACACCGGGGGGCGAATTATGAACACTGAAGCTTTCTTT | CASSNTGGRIMNTEAFF
- | TRBJ2-5 | - | TRBV5-1 | TGCGCCAGCAAACGGAGGGCAGGGACCCAAGAGACCCAGTACTTC | CASKRRAGTQETQYF
- | TRBJ2-5 | - | TRBV5-1 | TGCGCCAGCAGCTCACAAGAGACCCAGTACTTC | CASSSQETQYF
- | TRBJ2-1 | - | TRBV2 | TGTGCCAGCAGTAATCAGATCAGGGGGCCCTTGAATAGCGGGTTGGATGAGCAGTTCTTC | CASSNQIRGPLNSGLDEQFF
TRBD1 | TRBJ2-1 | - | TRBV29-1 | TGCAGCACCCAAAGGGACAGAGAATACAATGAGCAGTTCTTC | CSTQRDREYNEQFF
TRBD1 | TRBJ1-2 | - | TRBV13 | TGTGCCAGCAGATATAGGACAGGGGGATTGTCCTATGGCTACACCTTC | CASRYRTGGLSYGYTF
TRBD1 | TRBJ1-4 | - | TRBV7-2 | TGTGCCAGCAGCGGCACCGGGACAGGGGATGAAAAACTGTTTTTT | CASSGTGTGDEKLFF
TRBD1 | TRBJ2-3 | - | TRBV9 | TGTGCCAGCAGCGCGGACAGGGGGCGCACAGATACGCAGTATTTT | CASSADRGRTDTQYF
TRBD1 | TRBJ2-5 | - | TRBV20-1 | TGCAGTGCGGGGACAGGGGAGACCCAGTACTTC | CSAGTGETQYF
- | TRBJ2-2 | - | TRBV7-2 | TGTGCCAGCAGCTTAGCGAGGGCCGACCGGAACGGGGAGCTGTTTTTT | CASSLARADRNGELFF
- | TRBJ2-5 | - | TRBV5-1 | TGCGCCAGCAGCTTGAACGGGTGGGAGACCCAGTACTTC | CASSLNGWETQYF
- | TRBJ1-4 | - | TRBV7-9 | TGTGCCAGCAGCTTTCAAGGGACTAATGAAAAACTGTTTTTT | CASSFQGTNEKLFF
- | TRBJ2-6 | - | TRBV30 | TGTGCCTGGAGAGCTCCAGGGGTAGGAGCCAACGTCCTGACTTTC | CAWRAPGVGANVLTF
TRBD2 | TRBJ2-3 | - | TRBV11-2 | TGTGCCAGCAGCCAAGAGCGGGGGGGACGCCATACGCAGTATTTT | CASSQERGGRHTQYF
TRBD1 | TRBJ2-7 | - | TRBV2 | TGTGCCAGCAGTGGGACAGGGGGCGCATCGAACGAGCAGTACTTC | CASSGTGGASNEQYF
- | TRBJ1-6 | - | TRBV3-1/TRBV3-2 | TGTGCCAGCAGCCAAGGTGACGCACCCCTCCACTTT | CASSQGDAPLHF
TRBD2 | TRBJ2-2 | - | TRBV9 | TGTGCCAGCAGCGTGAAGGCGGGAGTGGGCACCGGGGAGCTGTTTTTT | CASSVKAGVGTGELFF
TRBD2 | TRBJ2-3 | - | TRBV15 | TGTGCCACCAGCAGAGATACCGGACTAGCGGGAGTAGGATATACGCAGTATTTT | CATSRDTGLAGVGYTQYF
- | TRBJ2-5 | - | TRBV4-1 | TGCGCCAGCAGCCAGGGACTTGACGAGACCCAGTACTTC | CASSQGLDETQYF
TRBD2 | TRBJ2-3 | - | TRBV11-2 | TGTGCCAGCAGCATGGGGACTAGCGGGGGGGATACGCAGTATTTT | CASSMGTSGGDTQYF
- | TRBJ2-7 | - | TRBV5-1 | TGCGCCAGCAGCTACGGGAGCTCCTACGAGCAGTACTTC | CASSYGSSYEQYF
- | TRBJ2-1 | - | TRBV9 | TGTGCCAGCAGCGTAGTAGGAAGCTCCTACAATGAGCAGTTCTTC | CASSVVGSSYNEQFF
TRBD1 | TRBJ2-3 | - | TRBV5-6 | TGTGCCAGCAGCTCGCCGGGACAGGGTACAGATACGCAGTATTTT | CASSSPGQGTDTQYF
- | TRBJ1-5 | - | TRBV30 | TGTGCCTGGAGTGGAGAGGTCGGCAATCAGCCCCAGCATTTT | CAWSGEVGNQPQHF
- | TRBJ2-1 | - | TRBV5-6 | TGTGCCAGCAGCTTGGGCCTTGAAAATGAGCAGTTCTTC | CASSLGLENEQFF
- | TRBJ1-4 | few | TRBV7-9 | TGTGCCAGCAGCTCGACGGGGCGGGAAGCTCTGTTTTTT | CASSSTGREALFF
- | TRBJ2-2 | - | TRBV9 | TGTGCCAGCAGCGCCGAGACCGGGGAGCTGTTTTTT | CASSAETGELFF
- | TRBJ1-1 | - | TRBV2 | TGTGCCAGCAGTTTAGAACAGGGTGAAGCTTTCTTT | CASSLEQGEAFF
TRBD1 | TRBJ2-7 | - | TRBV7-8 | TGTGCCAGCAGCTTAGTACAGGGGGATCACTACGAGCAGTACTTC | CASSLVQGDHYEQYF